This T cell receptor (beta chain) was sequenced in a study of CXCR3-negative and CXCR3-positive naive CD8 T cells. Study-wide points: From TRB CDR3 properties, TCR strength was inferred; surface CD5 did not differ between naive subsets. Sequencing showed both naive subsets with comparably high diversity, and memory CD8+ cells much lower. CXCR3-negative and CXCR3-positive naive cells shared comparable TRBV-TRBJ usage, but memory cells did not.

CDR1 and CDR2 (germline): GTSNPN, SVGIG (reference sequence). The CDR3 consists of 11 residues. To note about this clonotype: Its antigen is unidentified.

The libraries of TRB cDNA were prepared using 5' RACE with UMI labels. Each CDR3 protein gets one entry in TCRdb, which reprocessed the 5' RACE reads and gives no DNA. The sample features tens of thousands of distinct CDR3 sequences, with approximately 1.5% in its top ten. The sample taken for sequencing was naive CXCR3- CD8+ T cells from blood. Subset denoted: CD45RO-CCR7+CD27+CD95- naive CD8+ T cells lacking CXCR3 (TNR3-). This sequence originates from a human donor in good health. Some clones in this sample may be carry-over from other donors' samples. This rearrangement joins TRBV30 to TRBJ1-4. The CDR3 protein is CAWMTDEKLFF.